Below, 24 T cell receptor beta chains from the same sample are listed, as sequenced in a study of beta chain features in type 1 diabetes. General study points: Among all four CD4+ subsets, Type 1 diabetes patients had TCRB CDR3s that were moderately but significantly shorter.

No antigen has been identified for these receptors. Reverse transcription of all isolated RNA meant that expressed TCRB transcripts were sequenced. TCRdb keeps only in-frame clones here, not all; method: immunoSEQ multiplex PCR. The sample lists 680,000 or so clones; roughly 13% were seen once. Sequencing input: naive CD4+ T cells from blood. These receptors all come from a man younger than 30 with type 1 diabetes.

About this clone itself: This specimen includes other DNA sequences encoding the same CDR3. This sequence joins TRBV28 and TRBJ1-6; D not certain. The V and J ends lost 6 bases and 3 bases respectively, with 0 bases between them. CDR1 and CDR2 (germline): MDHEN, SYDVKM. CDR3 size: 11 residues. The CDR3 is CASSYNSPLHF. In DNA, the CDR3 is TGTGCCAGCAGCTATAATTCACCCCTCCACTTT.

In its sample, this clone was seen a few times. The CDR3 bases are TGTGCCTGGAGTGTACCGCTCCTAGCGGGGAGGACAGATACGCAGTATTTT. This encodes CAWSVPLLAGRTDTQYF. This chain connects TRBV30 to TRBJ2-3; 9 positions match TRBD2. After removal of 0 bases from V and 3 bases from J, the junction contained 10 bases not matched to a gene. Per germline, CDR1 GTSNPN and CDR2 SVGIG (reference sequence). The CDR3 has 17 amino acids.

The V and J genes are TRBV29-1 and TRBJ1-1, with D possibly TRBD1 on 5 matching bases. CDR1 is SQVTM, CDR2 ANQGSEA, per germline. This CDR3 has 15 residues. V shed 5 bases and J shed 6 bases, with 22 bases lying between them. The CDR3 nucleotides read TGCAGCGTTTCACCCTTGGGTAGGCGAGGGGCTGAAGCTTTCTTT. Translating gives CSVSPLGRRGAEAFF.

This clone turned up a few times. The rearrangement uses TRBV25-1 and TRBJ2-5; D not certain. The CDR3 is made up of 18 amino acids. CDR1 and CDR2 (germline): MGHDK, SYGVNS. V was clipped by 0 bases and J by 2 bases, with 19 bases between them. The CDR3 DNA reads TGTGCCAGCAGTGAATACCCCGCCCGCAACTTAGGACAAGAGACCCAGTACTTC. Translated: CASSEYPARNLGQETQYF.

This clone was counted only a few times. The J gene is TRBJ2-6, the V gene TRBV13; TRBD1 might be the D (6 bases). Germline V gene sequence: CDR1 PRHDT, CDR2 FYEKMQ (reference sequence). The length of the CDR3 is 19 residues. V was cut by 5 bases and J by 0 bases, with 20 bases left in between. The CDR3 spells CASSVLRDTASSGANVLTF. CDR3 DNA: TGTGCCAGCAGCGTCCTCCGGGACACGGCAAGCTCTGGGGCCAACGTCCTGACTTTC.

This clone has just a few counts. The gene calls are TRBV25-1 and TRBJ1-4, with D uncertain. Trimming cost V 5 bases and J 6 bases, with 10 bases left between them. The CDR3 runs to 13 residues. The germline V gene encodes CDR1 MGHDK and CDR2 SYGVNS. The CDR3 nucleotides read TGTGCCAGCAGTCCAGGCGGGTATGAAAAACTGTTTTTT. Encoded protein: CASSPGGYEKLFF.

This chain joins TRBV30 and TRBJ2-5; D gene ambiguous. Germline CDR1 and CDR2: GTSNPN and SVGIG (reference sequence). V gave up 2 bases and J gave up 6 bases, with 7 bases separating them. The CDR3 runs to 11 residues. The CDR3 sequence: CAWSPRQTQYF. CDR3 nucleotides: TGTGCCTGGAGTCCCCGTCAGACCCAGTACTTC.

The chain couples TRBV6-4 to TRBJ1-1; D remains unclear. V lost 0 bases and J 4 bases, leaving 9 bases between the germline ends. This CDR3 has 14 residues. The V gene's germline CDR1 is MRHNA and CDR2 SNTAGT. This chain's CDR3 is CASSDSYGVTEAFF. CDR3 nucleotides: TGTGCCAGCAGTGACTCTTACGGAGTCACTGAAGCTTTCTTT.

The V and J genes are TRBV19 and TRBJ1-1; D remains ambiguous. Trimming shortened V by 4 bases and J by 5 bases, and 5 bases separated the two germline ends. The CDR3 loop spans 11 amino acids. Germline V gene data show CDR1 as LNHDA and CDR2 as SQIVND (reference sequence). The CDR3 nucleotides read TGTGCCAGTAGTAGGGGAACTGAAGCTTTCTTT. Translation: CASSRGTEAFF.

This clone was seen more than once but under ten times. The chain joins TRBV6-5 to TRBJ1-1; 9 bases are a match to TRBD1. Germline V CDR1 and CDR2: MNHEY, SVGAGI. This CDR3 has 13 amino acids. J lost 11 bases, V lost 8 bases, and 12 bases had no gene match. Here the CDR3 reads CASRSGQGISAFF. The CDR3 region has the DNA TGTGCCAGCCGATCCGGACAGGGGATATCGGCTTTCTTT.

For this clone: Other DNA sequences from this sample encode an identical CDR3 as well. This sequence joins TRBV30 and TRBJ1-3, with D uncertain. V gave up 0 bases and J gave up 3 bases, with 3 bases separating them. The germline CDR1 and CDR2 sequences are GTSNPN and SVGIG (reference sequence). The CDR3 extends over 12 amino acids. The CDR3 region is CAWSVGGNTIYF. The DNA for the CDR3 is TGTGCCTGGAGTGTGGGTGGAAACACCATATATTTT.

This clone showed up just a few times. The chain has TRBV6-5 and TRBJ2-3, with TRBD1 identical over 7 bases. CDR1 and CDR2 from the germline V gene are MNHEY and SVGAGI. This CDR3 region has 15 residues. V lost 6 bases, J lost 0 bases, and 6 bases stayed unmatched. The CDR3 coding sequence is TGTGCCAGCAGCCATGCGACAGGGAGCACAGATACGCAGTATTTT. It specifies CASSHATGSTDTQYF.

As DNA, the CDR3 is TGTGCCAGCAGCCTCGAGGACTACGAGCAGTACTTC. It encodes CASSLEDYEQYF. The chain joins TRBV14 to TRBJ2-7; D not certain. CDR3 size: 12 residues. V was clipped by 4 bases and J by 3 bases, with 7 bases between them. The germline V gene has CDR1 SGHDN and CDR2 FVKESK.

This clone was observed a handful of times. The sample contains more than one DNA sequence encoding this CDR3. The chain employs TRBV30 and TRBJ2-2; no reliable D call. Germline values: CDR1 GTSNPN, CDR2 SVGIG (reference sequence). The germline V and J ends were trimmed by 4 bases and 4 bases, with 10 bases remaining between them. CDR3 size: 13 residues. DNA for the CDR3: TGTGCCTGGACCCGGACGGGCACCGGGGAGCTGTTTTTT. It codes for CAWTRTGTGELFF.

V gene TRBV2 combines with J gene TRBJ2-2, with D maybe TRBD1 (7 bases). The CDR3 runs 14 residues. The germline V gene encodes CDR1 SNHLY and CDR2 FYNNEI. V shed 3 bases and J shed 4 bases, with 9 bases lying between them. The CDR3, as DNA: TGTGCCAGCAGTGACCAGGGGGGCACCGGGGAGCTGTTTTTT. Encoded protein: CASSDQGGTGELFF.

This clone was counted only a few times. This chain uses TRBV19 with TRBJ1-1, with D possibly TRBD1 on 5 matching bases. V was pared by 0 bases and J by 2 bases, with 10 bases between. CDR3 size: 15 residues. Per germline, CDR1 LNHDA and CDR2 SQIVND (reference sequence). The CDR3 DNA reads TGTGCCAGTAGTATAGATCTCCAGGGAAACACTGAAGCTTTCTTT. It yields the protein CASSIDLQGNTEAFF.

The gene calls are TRBV14 and TRBJ2-3; D gene uncertain. Trimming pared 3 bases from V and 3 bases from J, leaving 16 bases between. CDR3 size: 16 residues. Germline V gives CDR1 SGHDN, CDR2 FVKESK. The CDR3 bases are TGTGCCAGCAGCCACCCCTGGGGAAGCAGGACAGATACGCAGTATTTT. Protein product: CASSHPWGSRTDTQYF.

The chain couples TRBV30 to TRBJ1-2; the D is unclear. Trimming left V 2 bases short and J 6 bases short, with 22 bases between. The CDR3 is 16 residues long. Germline CDR1 is GTSNPN and CDR2 is SVGIG (reference sequence). The CDR3 sequence: CAWSPPLQPPGDGYTF. In DNA, the CDR3 is TGTGCCTGGAGTCCTCCTCTCCAGCCACCAGGTGATGGCTACACCTTC. The full variable domain, completed using reference TRBV30 and TRBJ1-2, is SQTIHQWPATLVQPVGSPLSLECTVEGTSNPNLYWYRQAAGRGLQLLFYSVGIGQISSEVPQNLSASRPQDRQFILSSKKLLLSDSGFYLCAWSPPLQPPGDGYTFGSGTRLTVV.

V and J are TRBV5-1 and TRBJ2-7; the D is unclear. Trimming pared 0 bases from V and 6 bases from J, leaving 10 bases between. CDR1 and CDR2 (germline): SGHRS, YFSETQ. There are 13 residues in the CDR3. DNA for the CDR3: TGCGCCAGCAGCTTGGACAAGGGCCGCGAGCAGTACTTC. Protein product: CASSLDKGREQYF.

V usage is TRBV27 and J usage is TRBJ1-2; maybe TRBD1 (6 bases). V gave up 4 bases and J gave up 8 bases, with 14 bases separating them. Looked up from germline, CDR1 is MNHEY and CDR2 is SMNVEV (reference sequence). CDR3 length: 13 amino acids. CDR3 residues: CASSSPQGTGYTF. CDR3 sequence (DNA): TGTGCCAGCAGTTCACCCCAGGGGACAGGCTACACCTTC.

The chain is built from TRBV29-1 and TRBJ1-2, with 7 bases that match TRBD1. The V segment lost 4 bases and the J segment 3 bases; nucleotides outside the gene matches: 8. Germline V gene lookup returns CDR1 SQVTM and CDR2 ANQGSEA. This CDR3 comprises 14 residues. Here the CDR3 reads CSVGGMTGYYGYTF. The CDR3 DNA follows: TGCAGCGTTGGGGGGATGACAGGGTACTATGGCTACACCTTC.

This clone came up a few times. V gene TRBV7-2 combines with J gene TRBJ1-4, with D perhaps TRBD1 (5 bases). The V end was cut by 5 bases, the J end by 8 bases, with 12 bases between. The CDR3 runs to 13 residues. Germline V CDR1 and CDR2: SGHTA, FQGNSA. In nucleotides, the CDR3 is TGTGCCAGCAGCCGAGGGGTTCAGGAAAAACTGTTTTTT. Translated, it gives CASSRGVQEKLFF.

This clone was observed a few times. V and J are TRBV7-9 and TRBJ2-3; no clear D. Germline lookup yields CDR1 SEHNR and CDR2 FQNEAQ (reference sequence). Deletions cut 3 bases from V and 0 bases from J, with 7 bases between. The CDR3 is made up of 14 amino acids. In DNA, the CDR3 is TGTGCCAGCAGCTTGAAAGGTAGCACAGATACGCAGTATTTT. Its translation: CASSLKGSTDTQYF.

The chain joins TRBV9 to TRBJ2-1, with TRBD2 matching 7 bases. The CDR3 has 18 residues. Germline CDR1 is SGDLS and CDR2 is YYNGEE. V shed 3 bases and J 8 bases; nucleotides not matched to a gene: 20. CDR3 in DNA: TGTGCCAGCAGCGCCAGCGGAAGCGGGGACTTAGGGAGGGATGAGCAGTTCTTC. This gives the protein CASSASGSGDLGRDEQFF.